This is a list of T cell receptor beta chains from one sample in a study of cytomegalovirus exposure and HLA in healthy donors. Some clones are missing from TCRdb's copy, which holds only in-frame ones; the method was immunoSEQ multiplex PCR. The sample contains roughly 56,000 clones, about 93% of which appear only once. The sequenced sample was PBMCs. These receptors originate from a man aged 18 to 30 in good health and CMV-seronegative. CDR3s include the opening cysteine and the closing phenylalanine or tryptophan. Fields, in order: CDR3 protein, CDR3 DNA, J gene, D gene, V gene, clone size. A D gene is named only where the DNA matches it firmly. Rows give clone size only sometimes, using once, few, many, or a class for an expanded clone.

cdr3_aa: CASSYYPGGYNTEAFF
cdr3_nt: TGTGCCAGCAGTTACTATCCAGGGGGATATAACACTGAAGCTTTCTTT
j_call: TRBJ1-1
d_call: TRBD1
v_call: TRBV6-5
clone_size: NA

cdr3_aa: CASSPGAGNTEAFF
cdr3_nt: TGTGCCAGCTCACCAGGGGCAGGAAACACTGAAGCTTTCTTT
j_call: TRBJ1-1
d_call: NA
v_call: TRBV18
clone_size: NA

cdr3_aa: CASSFHSAKETQYF
cdr3_nt: TGTGCCAGCAGCTTCCATAGCGCCAAAGAGACCCAGTACTTC
j_call: TRBJ2-5
d_call: NA
v_call: TRBV5-4
clone_size: NA

cdr3_aa: CASSDSREAGELFF
cdr3_nt: TGTGCCAGCAGTGACTCGCGGGAGGCCGGGGAGCTGTTTTTT
j_call: TRBJ2-2
d_call: TRBD2
v_call: TRBV6-4
clone_size: NA

cdr3_aa: CASRIQGGVTEAFF
cdr3_nt: TGTGCCAGTAGAATACAGGGCGGTGTTACTGAAGCTTTCTTT
j_call: TRBJ1-1
d_call: NA
v_call: TRBV19
clone_size: NA

cdr3_aa: CASSSPLGQGNTEAFF
cdr3_nt: TGTGCCAGCAGTTCCCCATTGGGACAGGGAAACACTGAAGCTTTCTTT
j_call: TRBJ1-1
d_call: TRBD1
v_call: TRBV6-5
clone_size: NA

cdr3_aa: CASSLSGRQQETQYF
cdr3_nt: TGTGCCAGCAGCCTTAGCGGGAGGCAGCAAGAGACCCAGTACTTC
j_call: TRBJ2-5
d_call: TRBD2
v_call: TRBV28
clone_size: NA

cdr3_aa: CASSLSRDQSDSGANVLTF
cdr3_nt: TGTGCCAGCAGCTTATCCCGCGATCAAAGTGACTCTGGGGCCAACGTCCTGACTTTC
j_call: TRBJ2-6
d_call: NA
v_call: TRBV7-8
clone_size: NA

cdr3_aa: CASSLYREPYEQYF
cdr3_nt: TGTGCCAGCTCCCTTTACCGGGAGCCCTACGAGCAGTACTTC
j_call: TRBJ2-7
d_call: NA
v_call: TRBV18
clone_size: NA

cdr3_aa: CASSLAAGAHTGELFF
cdr3_nt: TGCGCCAGCAGCTTGGCCGCGGGGGCGCACACCGGGGAGCTGTTTTTT
j_call: TRBJ2-2
d_call: NA
v_call: TRBV5-1
clone_size: NA

cdr3_aa: CASSFRTGATGELFF
cdr3_nt: TGTGCCAGTAGTTTCCGGACAGGCGCCACCGGGGAGCTGTTTTTT
j_call: TRBJ2-2
d_call: TRBD1
v_call: TRBV19
clone_size: NA

cdr3_aa: CASSLGVAYEQYF
cdr3_nt: TGCGCCAGCAGCTTGGGAGTTGCCTACGAGCAGTACTTC
j_call: TRBJ2-7
d_call: NA
v_call: TRBV5-1
clone_size: once

cdr3_aa: CASQTATSTDMQYF
cdr3_nt: TGTGCCAGTCAGACAGCTACTAGCACAGATATGCAGTATTTT
j_call: TRBJ2-3
d_call: NA
v_call: TRBV28
clone_size: NA

cdr3_aa: CASSQDVQGAGGELFF
cdr3_nt: TGTGCCAGCAGCCAAGACGTCCAGGGGGCCGGCGGGGAGCTGTTTTTT
j_call: TRBJ2-2
d_call: TRBD1
v_call: TRBV4-2
clone_size: NA

cdr3_aa: CASSYASGKGYGYTF
cdr3_nt: TGTGCCAGCAGTTACGCCTCGGGGAAGGGCTATGGCTACACCTTC
j_call: TRBJ1-2
d_call: NA
v_call: TRBV6-5
clone_size: NA

cdr3_aa: CASSLDIDEQFF
cdr3_nt: TGTGCCAGCAGCTTAGATATAGATGAGCAGTTCTTC
j_call: TRBJ2-1
d_call: NA
v_call: TRBV7-8
clone_size: NA

cdr3_aa: CASSWTGSNQPQHF
cdr3_nt: TGTGCCAGCAGCTGGACAGGGAGCAATCAGCCCCAGCATTTT
j_call: TRBJ1-5
d_call: TRBD1
v_call: TRBV7-9
clone_size: NA

cdr3_aa: CASSSGGGATGELFF
cdr3_nt: TGTGCCAGCAGCTCGGGAGGGGGTGCCACCGGGGAGCTGTTTTTT
j_call: TRBJ2-2
d_call: TRBD2
v_call: TRBV7-9
clone_size: NA

cdr3_aa: CASSPGGETQYF
cdr3_nt: TGTGCCAGCTCACCGGGAGGGGAGACCCAGTACTTC
j_call: TRBJ2-5
d_call: TRBD2
v_call: TRBV18
clone_size: NA

cdr3_aa: CASSMYEGGAKNIQYF
cdr3_nt: TGTGCCAGTAGTATGTATGAGGGAGGCGCCAAAAACATTCAGTACTTC
j_call: TRBJ2-4
d_call: NA
v_call: TRBV19
clone_size: NA